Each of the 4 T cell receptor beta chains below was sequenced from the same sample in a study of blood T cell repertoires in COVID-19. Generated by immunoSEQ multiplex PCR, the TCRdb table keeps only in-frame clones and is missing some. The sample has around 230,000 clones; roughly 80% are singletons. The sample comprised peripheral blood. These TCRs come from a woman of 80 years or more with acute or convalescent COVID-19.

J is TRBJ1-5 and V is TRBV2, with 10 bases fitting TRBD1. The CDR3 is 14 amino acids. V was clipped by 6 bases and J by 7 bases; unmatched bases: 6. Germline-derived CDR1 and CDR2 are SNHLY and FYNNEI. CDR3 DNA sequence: TGTGCCAGCAGCACGGGACAGGGGACGCAGCCCCAGCATTTT. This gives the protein CASSTGQGTQPQHF.

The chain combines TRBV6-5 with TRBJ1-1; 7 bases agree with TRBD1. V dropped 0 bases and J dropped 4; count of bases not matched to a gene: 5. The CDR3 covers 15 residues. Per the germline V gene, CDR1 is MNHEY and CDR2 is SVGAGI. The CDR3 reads CASSYSRQGVTEAFF. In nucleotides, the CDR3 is TGTGCCAGCAGTTACTCGAGGCAGGGGGTCACTGAAGCTTTCTTT.

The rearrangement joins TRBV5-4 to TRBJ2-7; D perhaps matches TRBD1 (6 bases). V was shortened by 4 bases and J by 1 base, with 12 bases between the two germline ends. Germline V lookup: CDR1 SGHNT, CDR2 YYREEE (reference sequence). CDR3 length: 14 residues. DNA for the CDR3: TGTGCCAGCAGCCAACCGGGGACATCCTACGAGCAGTACTTC. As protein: CASSQPGTSYEQYF. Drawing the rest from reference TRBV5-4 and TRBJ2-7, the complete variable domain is ETGVTQSPTHLIKTRGQQVTLRCSSQSGHNTVSWYQQALGQGPQFIFQYYREEENGRGNFPPRFSGLQFPNYSSELNVNALELDDSALYLCASSQPGTSYEQYFGPGTRLTVT.

CDR3 sequence reads: CSVRQGGEKLFF. CDR3 DNA sequence: TGCAGCGTGAGGCAGGGGGGAGAAAAACTGTTTTTT. The chain recombines TRBV29-1 with TRBJ1-4; 7 bases match TRBD1. Germline values: CDR1 SQVTM, CDR2 ANQGSEA. The V segment lost 6 bases and the J segment 8 bases; nucleotides outside the gene matches: 6. The CDR3 length is 12 residues. Based on the CDR3 plus reference TRBV29-1 and TRBJ1-4, the full variable domain is SAVISQKPSRDICQRGTSLTIQCQVDSQVTMMFWYRQQPGQSLTLIATANQGSEATYESGFVIDKFPISRPNLTFSTLTVSNMSPEDSSIYLCSVRQGGEKLFFGSGTQLSVL.